The 3 T cell receptor beta chains below were found in one sample sequenced in a study of T cell clonality in common variable immunodeficiency. TCRdb's table, derived via immunoSEQ multiplex PCR, lists solely in-frame clones and lacks some. There are more than 30,000 clones in the sample, none observed a single time. Sequences were obtained from peripheral blood mononuclear cells. The receptors were gathered from a person aged 18 to 70 in good health.

This clone showed up many times. Sequencing ends 3 residues short of the CDR3 end; the germline J gene provides the rest. The V gene is TRBV12-3 or TRBV12-4, the J gene TRBJ2-7, with a tentative D call TRBD2 (6 bases). V was shortened by 6 bases and J by 5 bases, with 14 bases between the two germline ends. This CDR3 region has 13 residues. The CDR3 reads CASSLSRGNEQYF. The part of the CDR3 DNA that was read is TGTGCCAGCAGCCTTTCACGGGGGAACGAG.

This clone occurred many times. The read ends 3 residues shy of where the CDR3 ends; the end is completed using the germline J gene. This chain links TRBV5-4 with TRBJ2-1; D remains unclear. Trimming removed 4 bases from V and 4 bases from J, with 18 bases in between. Germline CDR1 reads SGHNT; CDR2 reads YYREEE (reference sequence). The CDR3 loop spans 16 amino acids. CDR3 protein: CASSGYVAAQYNEQFF. The CDR3 bases that were read are TGTGCCAGCAGCGGATATGTAGCTGCCCAATACAATGAG.

This clone was recorded many times. The read finishes 3 residues shy of the CDR3 end, and the germline J gene is used to complete it. This sequence joins TRBV20-1 and TRBJ1-1, with a weak D call TRBD1 (6 bases). The CDR3 totals 13 residues. Looked up from germline, CDR1 is DFQATT and CDR2 is SNEGSKA (reference sequence). Trimming stripped 3 bases from V and 4 bases from J, with 12 bases between. Incomplete CDR3 DNA: TGCAGTGCTAGTACAGGGCGGATCACTGAA. This translates into CSASTGRITE. The whole CDR3 protein reads CSASTGRITEAFF.